This T cell receptor (beta chain) derives from a study of blood T cell repertoires in COVID-19. Study in general: Whether acute or convalescent, the COVID-19 samples came from the United States, Italy and Spain. PBMCs, B-cell-depleted T cells, or T cells were the source of the cDNA or gDNA that made up the material.

CDR1 and CDR2 from the germline V gene are LNHDA and SQIVND (reference sequence). V was clipped by 1 base and J by 2 bases, with 10 bases between them. The CDR3 spans 15 residues. The authors' processing: The assay estimated nucleated cells by amplifying reference gene primers. Measured with immunoSEQ multiplex PCR; TCRdb has only the in-frame clones, and not every one. V, J and clone size are those of that table, while D and trimming were read from the DNA. This sample has some 87,000 clones; over 70% occur once, and the top ten carry around 25%. The sequenced sample consisted of peripheral blood. This rearrangement joins TRBV19 to TRBJ2-3; a possible D gene is TRBD2 (6 bases). The receptor was isolated from a man older than 75 with active or convalescent COVID-19. DNA for the CDR3: TGTGCCAGTAGTATAGGCGGGGAAAACACAGATACGCAGTATTTT. Encoded protein: CASSIGGENTDTQYF.